The entry below describes one T cell receptor beta chain. Its antigen is unidentified. This entry comes from a study of Ad26.COV2.S vaccination and SARS-CoV-2 variants. Study-level information: Donor was assigned to the Ad26.COV2.S arm of trial COV1001. General observations from the study: Recipients of vaccine and of placebo showed similar breadth of their non-spike TCR repertoires. Following vaccination, spike-specific CD8+ and CD4+ T cell responses reportedly exhibited substantial breadth.

Profiling relied on immunoSEQ multiplex PCR, and the TCRdb table lists in-frame clones only, not all of them. The table lists about 350,000 clones, approximately 86% of them singletons, with about 10% in the top ten. Treatment given: around 19 received Ad26.COV2.S at low or high dose, single or two shots; a few received placebo; per-sample allocation not given. The samples were gathered on day 63 after the first injection of vaccine or placebo. The TCR was taken from a person between 18 and 60 years old who received the Ad26.COV2.S COVID-19 vaccine or a placebo. This sample comprised peripheral blood, obtained in a trial of Ad26.COV2.S vaccine versus placebo.

The CDR3 region is CASSTRSLTFSYEQYF. The CDR3, as DNA: TGTGCCAGCAGTACCCGGTCCCTGACGTTCTCCTACGAGCAGTACTTC. V is TRBV27 and J is TRBJ2-7; D gene uncertain. The CDR3 consists of 16 residues. Per the germline V gene, CDR1 is MNHEY and CDR2 is SMNVEV (reference sequence). Trimming cost V 5 bases and J 0 bases, with 17 bases left between them.